This entry describes one T cell receptor beta chain. This record comes from a study of blood T cell repertoires in COVID-19. Trimming removed 0 bases at V and 1 base at J, with 16 bases between. Germline V gives CDR1 SGHNT, CDR2 YENEEA. The CDR3 is 18 amino acids. Patients from Seattle were sampled longitudinally, starting during active infection. Profiling relied on immunoSEQ multiplex PCR, and the TCRdb table lists in-frame clones only, not all of them. The sample has 300,000 to 350,000 clones; roughly 90% are singletons. The sample consisted of peripheral blood. J is TRBJ2-4 and V is TRBV11-3; possibly TRBD1 for D (5 bases). The TCR originated in a woman aged 55-75 years with COVID-19, enrolled during active disease. CDR3 in DNA: TGTGCCAGCAGCTTAGATGGGCGGCAGGGAAAGGCCAAAAACATTCAGTACTTC. This translates into CASSLDGRQGKAKNIQYF.